This TCR beta chain was sequenced in a study of T cell responses to AZD1222 COVID-19 vaccine. Study observations and caveats: In a largely white British group with more females than males, clonal diversity was possibly underestimated. Reportedly, close to half of spike-specific TCRs are directed against unmutated variant regions. Repertoires in all cases were sampled only once the peak T cell response had passed. The study identified only 6 or 7 AZD1222 recipients as seropositive at baseline.

V was shortened by 10 bases and J by 8 bases, with 23 bases between the two germline ends. There are 15 residues in the CDR3. Germline values: CDR1 LNHDA, CDR2 SQIVND (reference sequence). With regard to this clone: The antigen remains unidentified.

Sequencing was performed with immunoSEQ multiplex PCR; in TCRdb, only in-frame clones are kept and a portion is missing. The repertoire holds some 92,000 clones, around nine tenths seen once, with roughly 5% in the top ten. This receptor was taken from an adult in good health. Source: peripheral blood, taken on day 0 of MenACWY control vaccination. This chain connects TRBV19 to TRBJ1-4; D perhaps matches TRBD1 (6 bases). The CDR3 DNA follows: TGTGCCACGACAGCGCAGCGGGGGGCAGGGGAAAAACTGTTTTTT. It translates to CATTAQRGAGEKLFF.